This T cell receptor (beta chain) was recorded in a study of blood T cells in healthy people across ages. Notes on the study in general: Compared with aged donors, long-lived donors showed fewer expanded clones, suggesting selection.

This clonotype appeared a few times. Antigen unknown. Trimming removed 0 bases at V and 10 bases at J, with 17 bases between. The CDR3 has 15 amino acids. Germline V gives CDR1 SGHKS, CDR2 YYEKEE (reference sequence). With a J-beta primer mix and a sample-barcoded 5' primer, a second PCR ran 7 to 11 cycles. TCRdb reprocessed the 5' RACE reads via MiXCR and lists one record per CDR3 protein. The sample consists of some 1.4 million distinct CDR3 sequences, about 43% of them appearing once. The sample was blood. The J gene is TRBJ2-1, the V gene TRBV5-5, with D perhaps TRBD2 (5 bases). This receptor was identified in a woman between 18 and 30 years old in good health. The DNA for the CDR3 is TGTGCCAGCAGCTTGGCTCAGTGGGAGCTCGGAGAGCAGTTCTTC. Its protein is CASSLAQWELGEQFF.